This TCR beta chain was retrieved from a study of blood T cell repertoires in COVID-19. Study background: PBMCs, B-cell-depleted T cells, or T cells were the source of the cDNA or gDNA that made up the material.

Per the authors' pipeline: Scientists estimated how many nucleated cells there were by amplifying reference gene primers. Libraries were prepared by immunoSEQ multiplex PCR; TCRdb keeps only in-frame clonotypes and omits some of them. That table gives V, J and clone size, and the DNA gave D and trimming. The table lists 150,000 to 200,000 clones, approximately 84% of them singletons, with approximately 6.9% in the top ten. Germline values: CDR1 SGHKS, CDR2 YYEKEE (reference sequence). The V segment lost 1 base and the J segment 5 bases; nucleotides outside the gene matches: 4. The CDR3 length is 15 residues.

This clonotype was obtained from a human donor with acute or convalescent COVID-19. The donor label of this sample is uncertain. Input material: peripheral blood. The chain is built from TRBV5-5 and TRBJ2-1; 9 bases are shared with TRBD1. CDR3: CASSLLGQGNNEQFF. The CDR3 coding sequence is TGTGCCAGCAGCTTGCTGGGACAGGGAAACAATGAGCAGTTCTTC.